These 18 T cell receptor beta chains came from one sample sequenced in a study of T cells after yellow fever vaccination. TCRdb re-called the 5' RACE reads with MiXCR, one entry per CDR3 protein. Altogether hundreds of thousands of distinct CDR3 sequences are present, under 15% being singletons, with the ten largest covering 3.2%. The sequencing here drew on CD4+ T cells sorted from PBMCs, taken 15 days after the yellow fever booster vaccination. The source of these receptors is a man younger than 35 who received the YFV17D yellow fever vaccine.

This clonotype has a handful of counts. V is TRBV18 and J is TRBJ1-2; tentative D call: TRBD1 (5 bases). The germline V gene has CDR1 KGHSH and CDR2 LQKENI. Trimming cost V 0 bases and J 3 bases, with 8 bases left between them. This CDR3 has 14 amino acids. The chain's CDR3 is CASSPPGTDYGYTF. CDR3 nucleotides: TGTGCCAGCTCACCACCCGGGACGGACTATGGCTACACCTTC.

Many counts were recorded for this clonotype. The rearrangement uses TRBV4-2 and TRBJ2-1; 11 nucleotides match TRBD2. CDR1 LGHNA and CDR2 YNFKEQ come from the germline V gene. Germline trimming cut 3 bases from V and 2 bases from J; bases unmatched to any gene: 3. This CDR3 spans 16 amino acids. The CDR3 DNA reads as TGTGCCAGCAGCCACCAACTAGCGGGGGCCTACAATGAGCAGTTCTTC. Its protein is CASSHQLAGAYNEQFF.

This clonotype appeared many times. V gene TRBV28 combines with J gene TRBJ2-7, with TRBD1 as a possible D gene (5 bases). V lost 5 bases to trimming and J lost 4 bases, with 9 bases between them. CDR3 length: 12 residues. Germline lookup yields CDR1 MDHEN and CDR2 SYDVKM. CDR3: CASSMDTYEQYV. The CDR3 DNA reads TGTGCCAGCAGTATGGACACTTACGAGCAGTACGTC.

The chain uses TRBV12-3 or TRBV12-4 and TRBJ1-2; a possible D gene is TRBD1 (6 bases). The CDR3 extends over 13 amino acids. V shed 5 bases and J shed 8 bases, with 15 bases lying between them. DNA of the CDR3: TGTGCCAGCAGTGAAACAGGGATACCCGGCTACACCTTC. This translates into CASSETGIPGYTF.

This chain connects TRBV9 to TRBJ2-1; D uncertain. V was clipped by 2 bases and J by 0 bases, with 6 bases between them. The length of the CDR3 is 14 residues. Germline CDR1 is SGDLS and CDR2 is YYNGEE. The CDR3 sequence is CASSVLSSYNEQFF. The CDR3 DNA reads TGTGCCAGCAGCGTCTTGAGCTCCTACAATGAGCAGTTCTTC.

The chain employs TRBV3-1 and TRBJ2-6; D possibly uses TRBD1 or TRBD2 (5 bases each). This CDR3 has 17 residues. Germline V CDR1 and CDR2: LGHDT, YNNKEL (reference sequence). V dropped 7 bases and J dropped 1 base, with 17 bases sitting between them. Written as DNA, the CDR3 is TGTGCCAGCAAAAGAGGGGTGTATGGGTCTGGGGCCAACGTCCTGACTTTC. Translated, it gives CASKRGVYGSGANVLTF.

V gene TRBV20-1 combines with J gene TRBJ2-7; TRBD2 matches 7 bases. The CDR3 runs 14 residues. Germline lookup yields CDR1 DFQATT and CDR2 SNEGSKA (reference sequence). Losses at the gene ends were 3 bases for V and 0 bases for J; bases not matched to a gene: 5. CDR3 protein: CSASGLDPSYEQYV. The CDR3 DNA is TGCAGTGCTAGCGGACTAGACCCCTCCTACGAGCAGTACGTC.

This clonotype has more than one count but fewer than ten. The chain links TRBV4-2 to TRBJ2-3; D is ambiguous. The CDR3 spans 14 residues. CDR1 and CDR2 from the germline V gene are LGHNA and YNFKEQ. V dropped 5 bases and J dropped 6 bases, with 15 bases sitting between them. The CDR3 region is CASSTRRGTDTQYF. The DNA of the CDR3 is TGTGCCAGCAGCACCCGCCGTGGTACCGATACGCAGTATTTT.

The table lists this clonotype with a few counts. The V gene is TRBV18, the J gene TRBJ2-5, with 13 bases lining up with TRBD2. The J segment lost 1 base and the V segment lost 0 bases, leaving 5 bases of the junction unmatched. Germline V gene sequence: CDR1 KGHSH, CDR2 LQKENI. The CDR3 contains 18 residues. This chain's CDR3 is CASSPPKGTSGIQETQYF. Here the CDR3 DNA reads TGTGCCAGCTCACCACCGAAGGGGACTAGCGGGATCCAAGAGACCCAGTACTTC.

This chain joins TRBV7-3 and TRBJ2-1, with unresolved D. Per the germline V gene, CDR1 is SGHTA and CDR2 is FQGTGA. CDR3 size: 16 residues. V lost 4 bases, J lost 8 bases, and 21 bases lay in between. In nucleotides, the CDR3 is TGTGCCAGCAGCTCATCGGGCCTCACCCGGTCCCATGAGCAGTTCTTC. Translating gives CASSSSGLTRSHEQFF.

This chain uses TRBV28 with TRBJ2-7, with 10 bases matching TRBD1. The CDR3 is 16 amino acids. The trim removed 2 bases at V and 5 bases at J, leaving 9 bases unmatched. Per germline, CDR1 MDHEN and CDR2 SYDVKM. CDR3 DNA sequence: TGTGCCAGCAGTTTACGGTACGGGACAGGGGACCACGAGCAGTACGTC. Translated, it gives CASSLRYGTGDHEQYV.

This clonotype occurred a few times. This chain uses TRBV7-9 with TRBJ2-3; TRBD2 might be the D (6 bases). Germline CDR1 and CDR2: SEHNR and FQNEAQ (reference sequence). Between the trimmed V and J ends, which lost 1 base and 4 bases, there was a span of 21 bases. The CDR3 has 18 amino acids. The CDR3: CASSLGTMTLTSPDTQYF. CDR3 coding DNA: TGTGCCAGCAGCTTAGGCACGATGACTCTTACTAGCCCAGATACGCAGTATTTT.

In this sample, this clonotype turned up many times. CDR3: CASRDRGKNSPLHF. CDR3 nucleotide sequence: TGTGCCAGTAGGGACAGGGGGAAGAATTCACCCCTCCACTTT. The chain is built from TRBV19 and TRBJ1-6; 10 bases are shared with TRBD1. The CDR3 runs 14 residues. V trimming: 6 bases; J trimming: 7 bases; junction bases outside the gene matches: 3. CDR1 and CDR2 from the germline V gene are LNHDA and SQIVND (reference sequence).

This sequence joins TRBV4-2 and TRBJ2-7, with 12 bases fitting TRBD2. Trimming took 0 bases from V and 7 from J; bases not matched to a gene: 4. The CDR3 is 15 amino acids. From germline, CDR1 is LGHNA and CDR2 YNFKEQ. CDR3 DNA sequence: TGTGCCAGCAGCCAAGAGCGAGGACTAGCGGGGGAGCAGTACTTC. Encoded protein: CASSQERGLAGEQYF.

V is TRBV30 and J is TRBJ1-1; D unresolved. V was trimmed by 5 bases and J by 6 bases, leaving 19 bases between them. This CDR3 comprises 14 residues. Germline loops: CDR1 GTSNPN, CDR2 SVGIG (reference sequence). CDR3 coding DNA: TGTGCCTGGGGGCCACCTTATACTAACCCTGAAGCTTTCTTT. It encodes CAWGPPYTNPEAFF.

At least ten counts were recorded for this clonotype. The V call is TRBV10-3, the J call TRBJ2-5; 7 nucleotides match TRBD1. The germline gives CDR1 ENHRY, CDR2 SYGVKD. V lost 11 bases and J lost 5; bases outside the gene matches: 11. This CDR3 has 13 residues. The CDR3 reads CAVRDSVGETQYF. The DNA for the CDR3 is TGTGCCGTCCGGGACAGCGTTGGGGAGACCCAGTACTTC.

V is TRBV5-1 and J is TRBJ1-2; possibly TRBD1 for D (5 bases). V was trimmed by 4 bases and J by 0 bases, leaving 10 bases between them. The CDR3 is made up of 14 amino acids. Germline assignment: CDR1 SGHRS and CDR2 YFSETQ. The CDR3 loop reads CASSQTASNYGYTF. CDR3 in DNA: TGCGCCAGCAGCCAGACAGCCTCTAACTATGGCTACACCTTC.

The chain has TRBV11-3 and TRBJ2-5, with unresolved D. Germline CDR1 and CDR2: SGHNT and YENEEA. Trimming took off 1 base at V and 5 bases at J, with 8 bases between the two ends. This CDR3 contains 13 residues. The CDR3 bases are TGTGCCAGCAGCTTAGTCATCGGGGAGACCCAGTACTTC. Amino acids: CASSLVIGETQYF.